These 9 T cell receptor beta chains were all obtained from the same sample, sequenced in a study of blood T cell repertoires in COVID-19. Clones were sequenced by immunoSEQ multiplex PCR, and TCRdb holds only the in-frame ones, with some missing. Here the sample spans roughly 240,000 clones, more than 70% being singletons. Sequenced input: peripheral blood. The receptors here all came from a woman of 80 years or more with COVID-19, enrolled during active disease.

This clone was counted only a few times. The rearrangement links TRBV19 to TRBJ1-2, with 10 bases identical to TRBD1. Germline-derived CDR1 and CDR2 are LNHDA and SQIVND (reference sequence). This CDR3 spans 12 amino acids. With V trimmed by 9 bases and J by 8 bases, 6 bases remained unmatched. The CDR3 is CASRDRGGGYTF. CDR3 in DNA: TGTGCCAGCCGGGACAGGGGCGGCGGCTACACCTTC.

V and J are TRBV19 and TRBJ1-3; D is uncertain. The CDR3 covers 14 residues. V lost 7 bases and J 0 bases, leaving 10 bases between the germline ends. Germline lookup yields CDR1 LNHDA and CDR2 SQIVND (reference sequence). The CDR3 DNA follows: TGTGCCAGTAAAAGGCAGGCCTCTGGAAACACCATATATTTT. Amino acid sequence: CASKRQASGNTIYF.

The CDR3 protein is CASSPPRGAGVYNEQFF. DNA of the CDR3: TGCGCCAGCAGCCCTCCTCGTGGAGCGGGGGTCTACAATGAGCAGTTCTTC. This sequence joins TRBV5-1 and TRBJ2-1; TRBD2 matches 8 bases. This CDR3 has 17 residues. J lost 3 bases, V lost 4 bases, and 12 bases had no gene match. Germline assignment: CDR1 SGHRS and CDR2 YFSETQ.

V and J are TRBV9 and TRBJ2-1, with 8 bases lining up with TRBD1. Germline CDR1 and CDR2: SGDLS and YYNGEE. Losses at the gene ends were 0 bases for V and 2 bases for J; bases not matched to a gene: 1. CDR3 length: 15 amino acids. CDR3: CASSVATGAYNEQFF. The DNA of the CDR3 is TGTGCCAGCAGCGTAGCGACAGGGGCCTACAATGAGCAGTTCTTC. The full variable domain, rest sourced from reference TRBV9 and TRBJ2-1, is DSGVTQTPKHLITATGQRVTLRCSPRSGDLSVYWYQQSLDQGLQFLIQYYNGEERAKGNILERFSAQQFPDLHSELNLSSLELGDSALYFCASSVATGAYNEQFFGPGTRLTVL.

This clone has only a few counts. The V call is TRBV5-1, the J call TRBJ2-3, with 7 bases that match TRBD2. V lost 5 bases to trimming and J lost 0 bases; unmatched junction nucleotides: 6. This CDR3 has 15 amino acids. Germline CDR1 is SGHRS and CDR2 is YFSETQ. This chain's CDR3 is CASRPPGGSTDTQYF. The CDR3, as DNA: TGCGCCAGCAGACCCCCGGGAGGAAGCACAGATACGCAGTATTTT.

The chain recombines TRBV28 with TRBJ1-1; 7 bases map to TRBD1. The CDR3 length is 11 residues. Germline loops: CDR1 MDHEN, CDR2 SYDVKM. With 3 bases clipped from V and 10 bases from J, the junction kept 2 bases outside the gene matches. In DNA, the CDR3 is TGTGCCAGCAGTTTCCAGGGGGGAGCTTTCTTT. Translated: CASSFQGGAFF.

The rearrangement uses TRBV19 and TRBJ1-2, with D possibly TRBD1 on 5 matching bases. Germline assignment: CDR1 LNHDA and CDR2 SQIVND (reference sequence). The CDR3 extends over 14 amino acids. Between the trimmed V and J ends, which lost 9 bases and 2 bases, there was a span of 16 bases. The CDR3 region has the DNA TGTGCCAGCCTTCCCCAGGGAGGGAACTATGGCTACACCTTC. As protein: CASLPQGGNYGYTF.

The rearrangement links TRBV7-2 to TRBJ2-1; 14 positions agree with TRBD2. Trimming removed 3 bases from V and 8 bases from J; junction bases left unmatched: 3. CDR3 length equals 15 residues. CDR1 is SGHTA and CDR2 is FQGNSA in the germline V gene. DNA of the CDR3: TGTGCCAGCAGCTTTAGACTAGCGGGGGGGTATGAGCAGTTCTTC. This sequence encodes CASSFRLAGGYEQFF.

The chain combines TRBV25-1 with TRBJ2-2, with 11 bases that match TRBD2. CDR1 is MGHDK, CDR2 SYGVNS, per germline. V dropped 6 bases and J dropped 14; count of bases not matched to a gene: 5. This CDR3 contains 12 residues. The CDR3 loop is CASRYSGGALFF. The CDR3, as DNA: TGTGCCAGCAGATATAGCGGGGGGGCCCTGTTTTTT. Drawing the rest from reference TRBV25-1 and TRBJ2-2, the complete variable domain is EADIYQTPRYLVIGTGKKITLECSQTMGHDKMYWYQQDPGMELHLIHYSYGVNSTEKGDLSSESTVSRIRTEHFPLTLESARPSHTSQYLCASRYSGGALFFGEGSRLTVL.